These 10 T cell receptor beta chains originate from one sample sequenced in a study of blood T cell repertoires in COVID-19. Data came from immunoSEQ multiplex PCR; TCRdb stores just in-frame clones and leaves some out. This table has about 280,000 clones, roughly 85% appearing once. Sequencing was performed on PBMCs or T cells enriched from blood (not recorded which). The receptor source for this set is a woman aged 45-59 years who had recovered from COVID-19.

This chain links TRBV14 with TRBJ1-5; D gene ambiguous. V was shortened by 2 bases and J by 10 bases, with 9 bases between the two germline ends. The CDR3 covers 12 residues. Germline V lookup: CDR1 SGHDN, CDR2 FVKESK. In nucleotides, the CDR3 is TGTGCCAGCAGCCAAAATCCGGGACCCCAGCATTTT. This translates into CASSQNPGPQHF.

The chain carries TRBV11-3 and TRBJ2-7; possible D gene TRBD2, 5 bases. V was clipped by 5 bases and J by 5 bases, with 16 bases between them. This CDR3 has 14 residues. Germline values: CDR1 SGHNT, CDR2 YENEEA. As DNA, the CDR3 is TGTGCCAGCAGCGTAAACTCGGGATTAAACGAGCAGTACTTC. This codes for CASSVNSGLNEQYF.

This clone has just a few counts. The chain uses TRBV5-1 and TRBJ1-2, with 7 nucleotides matching TRBD1. Trimming removed 2 bases from V and 8 bases from J; junction bases left unmatched: 9. The CDR3 contains 14 residues. Germline V gene lookup returns CDR1 SGHRS and CDR2 YFSETQ. This chain's CDR3 is CASSLRQGTYGYTF. In DNA form, the CDR3 reads TGCGCCAGCAGCTTAAGACAGGGCACTTACGGCTACACCTTC.

This clone has a single count. This chain links TRBV7-9 with TRBJ1-1, with 9 nucleotides matching TRBD1. J lost 5 bases, V lost 5 bases, and 12 bases had no gene match. The length of the CDR3 is 16 residues. Germline V lookup: CDR1 SEHNR, CDR2 FQNEAQ (reference sequence). CDR3 loop: CASSPTRTGARTEAFF. CDR3 sequence (DNA): TGTGCCAGCAGCCCTACTCGGACAGGGGCTCGAACTGAAGCTTTCTTT.

The V call is TRBV2, the J call TRBJ1-2, with a possible D match to TRBD1 (5 bases). The CDR3 runs to 12 residues. In germline, CDR1 is SNHLY, CDR2 FYNNEI. V lost 7 bases, J lost 9 bases, and 15 bases lay in between. In DNA, the CDR3 is TGTGCCAGCATCGGGGGGACTAGGAGCTACACCTTC. Its translation is CASIGGTRSYTF. Combining the CDR3 with reference TRBV2 and TRBJ1-2 gives the whole variable domain EPEVTQTPSHQVTQMGQEVILRCVPISNHLYFYWYRQILGQKVEFLVSFYNNEISEKSEIFDDQFSVERPDGSNFTLKIRSTKLEDSAMYFCASIGGTRSYTFGSGTRLTVV.

V is TRBV5-6 and J is TRBJ2-2, with D perhaps matching TRBD2 (6 bases). Trimming took 6 bases from V and 6 from J, leaving 21 bases between them. This CDR3 comprises 16 residues. Germline V gene sequence: CDR1 SGHDT, CDR2 YYEEEE. CDR3 DNA sequence: TGTGCCAGCAAAAGCTCGACTAGTTCGCCCGCCGGGGAGCTGTTTTTT. It codes for CASKSSTSSPAGELFF.

This clone was counted once. The rearrangement joins TRBV20-1 to TRBJ1-3; D gene uncertain. Germline CDR1 reads DFQATT; CDR2 reads SNEGSKA (reference sequence). This CDR3 spans 13 amino acids. Trimming cost V 4 bases and J 0 bases, with 7 bases left between them. The CDR3 bases are TGCAGTGCTATTGACCGCTCTGGAAACACCATATATTTT. It specifies CSAIDRSGNTIYF.

The J gene is TRBJ2-5, the V gene TRBV5-1; 10 bases are a match to TRBD2. Germline values: CDR1 SGHRS, CDR2 YFSETQ. CDR3 length equals 15 residues. V dropped 4 bases and J dropped 4; count of bases not matched to a gene: 7. The CDR3 reads CASSTGLAVRETQYF. The DNA of the CDR3 is TGCGCCAGCAGCACAGGACTAGCGGTCAGAGAGACCCAGTACTTC.

The CDR3 region is CASSAQGANTEAFF. The DNA for the CDR3 is TGTGCCAGCAGTGCCCAGGGGGCGAACACTGAAGCTTTCTTT. This chain joins TRBV2 and TRBJ1-1; 8 positions match TRBD1. Germline CDR1 reads SNHLY; CDR2 reads FYNNEI. V was pared by 4 bases and J by 1 base, with 2 bases of the junction left unmatched. The CDR3 is made up of 14 amino acids.

The chain recombines TRBV28 with TRBJ2-7; TRBD1 matches at 11 bases. The CDR3 consists of 16 residues. V was clipped by 6 bases and J by 4 bases; unmatched bases: 11. Per the germline V gene, CDR1 is MDHEN and CDR2 is SYDVKM. CDR3 bases: TGTGCCAGCAGCTCCCCCGGGACAGGGGGATTTTACGAGCAGTACTTC. This translates into CASSSPGTGGFYEQYF.